This TCR beta chain was identified during a study of blood T cell repertoires in COVID-19. In the study overall: Sites across the United States, Italy and Spain contributed samples from acute and convalescent COVID-19. Sample material is recorded as cDNA or gDNA derived from T cells, B-cell-depleted T cells, or PBMCs.

Per the original data handling: Reference gene primers were amplified, and this amplification served to estimate nucleated cell counts. Clones were sequenced by immunoSEQ multiplex PCR, and TCRdb holds only the in-frame ones, with some missing. Clone size and the V and J calls come from that table; the DNA yielded D and trimming. The sample carries about 84,000 clones, about 95% recorded once. The specimen was peripheral blood. The sequence derives from a human donor with active COVID-19. The donor label of this sample is uncertain.

CDR3 DNA: TGTGCCAGTAGTATGACAGGGGGCACCTATGGCTACACCTTC. Translating it yields CASSMTGGTYGYTF. This chain connects TRBV19 to TRBJ1-2; 10 nucleotides agree with TRBD1. Trimming took 3 bases from V and 4 from J; bases not matched to a gene: 2. Germline CDR1 and CDR2: LNHDA and SQIVND (reference sequence). The CDR3 extends over 14 amino acids. The full variable domain, its missing parts supplied by reference TRBV19 and TRBJ1-2, is DGGITQSPKYLFRKEGQNVTLSCEQNLNHDAMYWYRQDPGQGLRLIYYSQIVNDFQKGDIAEGYSVSREKKESFPLTVTSAQKNPTAFYLCASSMTGGTYGYTFGSGTRLTVV.